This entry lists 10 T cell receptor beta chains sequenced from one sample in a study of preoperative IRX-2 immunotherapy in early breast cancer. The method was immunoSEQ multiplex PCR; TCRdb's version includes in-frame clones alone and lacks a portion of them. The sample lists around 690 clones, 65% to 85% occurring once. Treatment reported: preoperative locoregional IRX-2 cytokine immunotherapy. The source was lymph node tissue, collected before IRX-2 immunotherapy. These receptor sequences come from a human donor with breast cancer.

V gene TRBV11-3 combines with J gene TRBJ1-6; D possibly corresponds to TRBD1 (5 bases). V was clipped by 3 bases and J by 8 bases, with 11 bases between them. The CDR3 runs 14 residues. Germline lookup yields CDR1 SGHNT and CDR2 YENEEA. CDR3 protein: CASSFPGTYSPLHF. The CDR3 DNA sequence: TGTGCCAGCAGCTTCCCAGGGACCTATTCACCCCTCCACTTT. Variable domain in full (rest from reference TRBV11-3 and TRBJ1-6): EAGVVQSPRYKIIEKKQPVAFWCNPISGHNTLYWYLQNLGQGPELLIRYENEEAVDDSQLPKDRFSAERLKGVDSTLKIQPAELGDSAVYLCASSFPGTYSPLHFGNGTRLTVT.

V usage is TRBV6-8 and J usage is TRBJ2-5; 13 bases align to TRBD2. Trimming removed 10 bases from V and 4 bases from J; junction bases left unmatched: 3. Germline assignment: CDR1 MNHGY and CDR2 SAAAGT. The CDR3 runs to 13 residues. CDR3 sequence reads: CATRLAGGETQYF. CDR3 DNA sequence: TGTGCCACCCGACTAGCGGGGGGAGAGACCCAGTACTTC.

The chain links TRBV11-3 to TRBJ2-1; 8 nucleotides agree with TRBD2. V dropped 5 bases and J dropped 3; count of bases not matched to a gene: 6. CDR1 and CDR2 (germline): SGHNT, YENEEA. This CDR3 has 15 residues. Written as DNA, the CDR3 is TGTGCCAGCAGCCGCGGGGGGACTAACTACAATGAGCAGTTCTTC. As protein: CASSRGGTNYNEQFF.

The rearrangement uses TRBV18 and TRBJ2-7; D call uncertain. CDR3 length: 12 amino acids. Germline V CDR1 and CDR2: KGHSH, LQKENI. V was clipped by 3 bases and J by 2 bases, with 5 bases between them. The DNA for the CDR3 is TGTGCCAGCTCACCGGACGCCTACGAGCAGTACGTC. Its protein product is CASSPDAYEQYV.

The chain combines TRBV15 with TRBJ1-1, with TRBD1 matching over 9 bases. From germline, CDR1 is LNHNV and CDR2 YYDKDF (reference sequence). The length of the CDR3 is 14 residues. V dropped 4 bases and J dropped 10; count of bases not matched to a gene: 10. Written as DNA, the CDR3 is TGTGCCACCAGCAACGGCGACAGGGGGTCCGTAGCTTTCTTT. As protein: CATSNGDRGSVAFF.

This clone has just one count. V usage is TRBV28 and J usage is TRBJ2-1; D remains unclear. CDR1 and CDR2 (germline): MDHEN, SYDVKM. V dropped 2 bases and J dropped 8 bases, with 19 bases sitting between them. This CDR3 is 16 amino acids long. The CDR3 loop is CASSLRRHNLFYEQFF. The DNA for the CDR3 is TGTGCCAGCAGTTTACGACGGCACAACTTATTCTATGAGCAGTTCTTC.

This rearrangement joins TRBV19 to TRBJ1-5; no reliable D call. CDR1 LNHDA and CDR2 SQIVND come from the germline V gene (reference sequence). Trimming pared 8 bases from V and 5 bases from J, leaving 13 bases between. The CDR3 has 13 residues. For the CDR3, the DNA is TGTGCCAGTTCTATGGACGGTGATCAGCCCCAGCATTTT. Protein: CASSMDGDQPQHF.

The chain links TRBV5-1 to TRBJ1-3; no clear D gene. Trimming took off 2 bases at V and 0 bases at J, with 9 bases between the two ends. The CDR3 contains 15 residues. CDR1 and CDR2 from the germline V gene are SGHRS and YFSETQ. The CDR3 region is CASSFDATSGNTIYF. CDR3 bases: TGCGCCAGCAGCTTCGACGCGACCTCTGGAAACACCATATATTTT.

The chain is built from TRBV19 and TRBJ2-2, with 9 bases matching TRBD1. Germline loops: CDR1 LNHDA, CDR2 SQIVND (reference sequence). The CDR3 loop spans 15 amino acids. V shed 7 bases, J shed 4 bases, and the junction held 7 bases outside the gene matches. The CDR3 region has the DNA TGTGCCAGTAAAACCGGGACAGGGATCACCGGGGAGCTGTTTTTT. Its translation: CASKTGTGITGELFF.

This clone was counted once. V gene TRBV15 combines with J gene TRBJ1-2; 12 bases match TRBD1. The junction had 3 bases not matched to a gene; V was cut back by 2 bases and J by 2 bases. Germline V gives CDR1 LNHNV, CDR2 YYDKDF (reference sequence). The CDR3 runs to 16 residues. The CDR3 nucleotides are TGTGCCACCAGCAGAACGGGACAGGGGGCAAACTATGGCTACACCTTC. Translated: CATSRTGQGANYGYTF.